This entry describes one T cell receptor (beta chain). The data are from a study of technical replicates of blood from a handful of donors. Profiled with immunoSEQ multiplex PCR; TCRdb holds only in-frame clones, not every one. The data show about 76,000 clones, with 65% to 90% seen just once and 4.8% held by the top ten. CDR3 size: 15 residues. CDR1 MRHNA and CDR2 SNTAGT come from the germline V gene. V lost 0 bases, J lost 3 bases, and 2 bases stayed unmatched. The sequenced sample consisted of PBMCs. The sequence derives from a human donor in good health. Some clones in this sample may be carry-over from other donors' samples. The genes are TRBV6-4 and TRBJ2-3, with 8 nucleotides matching TRBD2. As DNA, the CDR3 is TGTGCCAGCAGTGACTCCGGGGGGGGGACAGATACGCAGTATTTT. Translation gives CASSDSGGGTDTQYF.